These 25 T cell receptor beta chains share one sample of origin, sequenced in a study of OX40 agonist ivuxolimab in advanced cancers. Some clones are missing from TCRdb's copy, which holds only in-frame ones; the method was immunoSEQ multiplex PCR. This sample yields approximately 82,000 clones, of which roughly 81% are seen a single time; 25% belongs to the top ten. Here the sequenced sample was CD4+ or CD8+ T cells sorted from blood, taken in a trial of the OX40 agonist ivuxolimab. All receptors come from an adult with an advanced solid tumor such as melanoma, head and neck, liver or kidney cancer.

The chain links TRBV5-4 to TRBJ2-3; D may be TRBD2 (6 bases). The ends were cut back, 4 bases at V and 0 bases at J, with 12 bases in the middle. CDR1 is SGHNT, CDR2 YYREEE, per germline (reference sequence). This CDR3 spans 15 amino acids. Here the CDR3 DNA reads TGTGCCAGCAGCCGAGGGACTTCTAGCACAGATACGCAGTATTTT. Protein: CASSRGTSSTDTQYF.

This clone was counted only a few times. The chain links TRBV5-1 to TRBJ2-7; D is undetermined. Deletions cut 4 bases from V and 7 bases from J, with 15 bases between. Germline V gene sequence: CDR1 SGHRS, CDR2 YFSETQ. The CDR3 loop spans 13 amino acids. The CDR3 DNA reads as TGCGCCAGCAGCATGGACCGAACGGGTGAGCAGTACTTC. Translated, it gives CASSMDRTGEQYF. Based on the CDR3 plus reference TRBV5-1 and TRBJ2-7, the full variable domain is KAGVTQTPRYLIKTRGQQVTLSCSPISGHRSVSWYQQTPGQGLQFLFEYFSETQRNKGNFPGRFSGRQFSNSRSEMNVSTLELGDSALYLCASSMDRTGEQYFGPGTRLTVT.

This clone was seen once. The V gene is TRBV6-1, the J gene TRBJ2-5; D unclear. Per the germline V gene, CDR1 is MNHNS and CDR2 is SASEGT. CDR3 length: 15 amino acids. V lost 0 bases to trimming and J lost 4 bases, with 12 bases between them. The CDR3 DNA reads as TGTGCCAGCAGTGAAGCGCTTACAGCCCGAGAGACCCAGTACTTC. This codes for CASSEALTARETQYF.

The rearrangement links TRBV29-1 to TRBJ1-4, with D unresolved. This CDR3 region has 11 residues. Trimming pared 4 bases from V and 8 bases from J, leaving 8 bases between. Per germline, CDR1 SQVTM and CDR2 ANQGSEA. Here the CDR3 DNA reads TGCAGCGTTGGGGAGGGCGAAAAACTGTTTTTT. It translates to CSVGEGEKLFF. Combining the CDR3 with reference TRBV29-1 and TRBJ1-4 gives the whole variable domain SAVISQKPSRDICQRGTSLTIQCQVDSQVTMMFWYRQQPGQSLTLIATANQGSEATYESGFVIDKFPISRPNLTFSTLTVSNMSPEDSSIYLCSVGEGEKLFFGSGTQLSVL.

The rearrangement links TRBV6-1 to TRBJ1-3, with D possibly matching TRBD1 (5 bases). This CDR3 is 15 amino acids long. Trimming stripped 0 bases from V and 4 bases from J, with 10 bases between. Germline V lookup: CDR1 MNHNS, CDR2 SASEGT. CDR3 sequence reads: CASSEATGPGNTIYF. CDR3 sequence (DNA): TGTGCCAGCAGTGAAGCCACAGGCCCAGGAAACACCATATATTTT.

This clone was seen only a few times. The chain is built from TRBV29-1 and TRBJ2-3; tentatively, D is TRBD1 (6 bases). Germline V lookup: CDR1 SQVTM, CDR2 ANQGSEA. V lost 4 bases to trimming and J lost 4 bases, with 12 bases between them. The CDR3 is 13 amino acids. The CDR3: CSVATGTSDTQYF. DNA for the CDR3: TGCAGCGTTGCCACAGGGACGTCAGATACGCAGTATTTT.

The gene calls are TRBV5-6 and TRBJ1-2; unclear D gene. Germline V gene data show CDR1 as SGHDT and CDR2 as YYEEEE. The germline V and J ends were trimmed by 2 bases and 1 base, with 15 bases remaining between them. This CDR3 has 16 residues. The CDR3 loop is CASSFAFGLNNYGYTF. The CDR3 coding sequence is TGTGCCAGCAGCTTCGCCTTCGGGCTTAATAACTATGGCTACACCTTC.

This clone was seen only a few times. CDR3 bases: TGTGCCAGCAGCTTAAGAGCGGGGGGTTACAATGAGCAGTTCTTC. It specifies CASSLRAGGYNEQFF. V is TRBV7-2 and J is TRBJ2-1; TRBD2 aligns across 9 bases. The V gene's germline CDR1 is SGHTA and CDR2 FQGNSA. The CDR3 is 15 residues long. Unmatched junction bases numbered 3, after V lost 2 bases and J lost 4 bases.

This chain links TRBV7-8 with TRBJ2-7; TRBD2 is a possible D gene (7 bases). The V and J ends lost 3 bases and 4 bases respectively, with 22 bases between them. CDR1 and CDR2 from the germline V gene are SGHVS and FQNEAQ. The length of the CDR3 is 17 residues. This chain's CDR3 is CASSFRPWAQGGYEQYF. DNA for the CDR3: TGTGCCAGCAGCTTCCGACCCTGGGCACAGGGAGGGTACGAGCAGTACTTC.

This clone has only a few counts. This chain links TRBV15 with TRBJ2-4, with D hard to call. Germline loops: CDR1 LNHNV, CDR2 YYDKDF (reference sequence). The CDR3 covers 15 residues. V lost 5 bases and J 0 bases, leaving 11 bases between the germline ends. The CDR3: CATSGRYTAKNIQYF. The CDR3 nucleotides are TGTGCCACCAGCGGAAGGTACACAGCCAAAAACATTCAGTACTTC.

The V gene is TRBV19, the J gene TRBJ1-1; D might be TRBD1 (5 bases). The CDR3 loop spans 14 amino acids. The V gene lost 9 bases and the J gene lost 1 base, with 15 bases spanning the gap. Looked up from germline, CDR1 is LNHDA and CDR2 is SQIVND (reference sequence). The DNA for the CDR3 is TGTGCCAGCCGAGACCGGGGGAAGAACACTGAAGCTTTCTTT. It encodes CASRDRGKNTEAFF.

The chain couples TRBV27 to TRBJ2-1, with a weak D call TRBD2 (6 bases). Per germline, CDR1 MNHEY and CDR2 SMNVEV (reference sequence). This CDR3 contains 14 residues. The V and J ends lost 7 bases and 2 bases respectively, with 12 bases between them. CDR3 DNA sequence: TGTGCCAGCACCGGCGGGGTAACCTACAATGAGCAGTTCTTC. Residues: CASTGGVTYNEQFF.

This clone was observed once. The chain combines TRBV19 with TRBJ2-7; possibly TRBD2 for D (5 bases). V lost 5 bases, J lost 6 bases, and 14 bases lay in between. The CDR3 length is 13 residues. From germline, CDR1 is LNHDA and CDR2 SQIVND (reference sequence). The CDR3 nucleotides are TGTGCCAGTAGTTCGGACTCCTGGGGCGAGCAGTACTTC. Translated: CASSSDSWGEQYF.

V and J are TRBV15 and TRBJ2-5; no definite D call. V lost 0 bases to trimming and J lost 5 bases, with 7 bases between them. Looked up from germline, CDR1 is LNHNV and CDR2 is YYDKDF (reference sequence). This CDR3 spans 13 amino acids. The CDR3 DNA sequence: TGTGCCACCAGCAGAGATAGGCCGGAGACCCAGTACTTC. Protein: CATSRDRPETQYF.

This chain connects TRBV28 to TRBJ1-2; D remains ambiguous. Trimming left V 8 bases short and J 1 base short, with 8 bases between. Looked up from germline, CDR1 is MDHEN and CDR2 is SYDVKM. This CDR3 region has 12 residues. CDR3 coding DNA: TGTGCCAGCGAGAGACATAACTATGGCTACACCTTC. Translating it yields CASERHNYGYTF.

The V gene is TRBV2, the J gene TRBJ2-3; no definite D call. Germline V CDR1 and CDR2: SNHLY, FYNNEI. The CDR3 sequence is 13 residues long. Between the trimmed V and J ends, which lost 2 bases and 0 bases, there was a span of 3 bases. CDR3 coding DNA: TGTGCCAGCAGTGAAACGAGCACAGATACGCAGTATTTT. Translating it yields CASSETSTDTQYF.

This chain connects TRBV5-8 to TRBJ2-2, with D possibly being TRBD1 (5 bases). Germline-derived CDR1 and CDR2 are SGHTS and YDEGEE. The CDR3 length is 12 residues. The V gene lost 4 bases and the J gene lost 8 bases, with 9 bases spanning the gap. The CDR3 reads CASSGAAGELFF. In DNA, the CDR3 is TGTGCCAGCAGCGGGGCGGCGGGGGAGCTGTTTTTT. Combining the CDR3 with reference TRBV5-8 and TRBJ2-2 gives the whole variable domain EAGVTQSPTHLIKTRGQQATLRCSPISGHTSVYWYQQALGLGLQFLLWYDEGEERNRGNFPPRFSGRQFPNYSSELNVNALELEDSALYLCASSGAAGELFFGEGSRLTVL.

The rearrangement uses TRBV9 and TRBJ2-5; perhaps TRBD2 as D (5 bases). With 3 bases removed from V and 3 bases from J, the gap between germline ends came to 15 bases. CDR1 is SGDLS and CDR2 is YYNGEE in the germline V gene. This CDR3 region has 15 residues. The CDR3 DNA follows: TGTGCCAGCAGCGCCGGAGGAACAGCTGAAGAGACCCAGTACTTC. This gives the protein CASSAGGTAEETQYF.

A word on this clone: The junction departs from the called germline gene at one end, perhaps through a read error. The rearrangement links TRBV10-2 to TRBJ2-7, with 8 bases fitting TRBD2. CDR1 and CDR2 from the germline V gene are WSHSY and SAAADI. The CDR3 sequence is 13 residues long. The CDR3 reads CASSPGLAYEQYF. CDR3 bases: TGTGCCAGCAGTCCGGGACTAGCCTACGAGCAGTACTTC.

V is TRBV21-1 and J is TRBJ2-7. TRBV21-1 is annotated as a pseudogene. This CDR3 has 16 residues. The DNA for the CDR3 is TGTGCCAGCAGGGTTCTCCGCCGGGGCGCTACCTACGAGCAGTACTTC. This gives the protein CASRVLRRGATYEQYF.

V gene TRBV6-1 combines with J gene TRBJ2-2; 7 bases fit TRBD1. Trimming at V came to 7 bases and at J to 5 bases, leaving 7 bases not matched to a gene. CDR1 and CDR2 from the germline V gene are MNHNS and SASEGT. CDR3 length equals 14 residues. The CDR3 protein is CASNRDRRTGELFF. In DNA form, the CDR3 reads TGTGCCAGCAATCGGGACAGAAGGACCGGGGAGCTGTTTTTT.

This chain links TRBV5-1 with TRBJ2-3; 7 nucleotides line up with TRBD1. Trimming removed 0 bases from V and 3 bases from J; junction bases left unmatched: 1. CDR1 and CDR2 from the germline V gene are SGHRS and YFSETQ. The CDR3 extends over 14 amino acids. The CDR3, as DNA: TGCGCCAGCAGCTTGGAACAGGGGACAGATACGCAGTATTTT. Translated: CASSLEQGTDTQYF.

The chain employs TRBV5-1 and TRBJ2-2; no reliable D call. Germline CDR1 is SGHRS and CDR2 is YFSETQ. The CDR3 totals 15 residues. Trimming pared 0 bases from V and 0 bases from J, leaving 6 bases between. This CDR3 reads CASSLGMANTGELFF. The CDR3 DNA sequence: TGCGCCAGCAGCTTGGGGATGGCGAACACCGGGGAGCTGTTTTTT.

This clone was detected only a few times. The J gene is TRBJ1-6, the V gene TRBV28; 10 bases are shared with TRBD1. V shed 7 bases and J 10 bases; nucleotides not matched to a gene: 4. The V gene's germline CDR1 is MDHEN and CDR2 SYDVKM. The CDR3 is 13 amino acids. The CDR3 protein is CASTTGGGSPLHF. CDR3 DNA: TGTGCCAGCACGACAGGGGGCGGCTCACCCCTCCACTTT.

This chain uses TRBV6-5 with TRBJ1-1; no reliable D call. The CDR3 runs 14 residues. CDR1 and CDR2 (germline): MNHEY, SVGAGI. V dropped 0 bases and J dropped 3 bases, with 8 bases sitting between them. CDR3 sequence: CASSYSGRDTEAFF. In DNA form, the CDR3 reads TGTGCCAGCAGTTACTCGGGTAGGGACACTGAAGCTTTCTTT.